This T cell receptor (beta chain) was sequenced during a study of blood T cell repertoires in COVID-19. On the study more broadly: Acute and convalescent COVID-19 samples came from the United States, Italy and Spain.

Sequencing was performed with immunoSEQ multiplex PCR; in TCRdb, only in-frame clones are kept and a portion is missing. The data hold more than 300,000 clones, with more than 75% observed a single time. This clone came up once. Participant reports of clinical history set cohort assignment. This CDR3 region has 15 residues. Trimming pared 3 bases from V and 4 bases from J, leaving 10 bases between. Per germline, CDR1 LNHDA and CDR2 SQIVND (reference sequence). The sample comprised PBMCs or T cells enriched from blood (not recorded which). The receptor comes from a man aged 40-50 years in a cohort exposed to, infected with or recovered from COVID-19 (not recorded which). This rearrangement joins TRBV19 to TRBJ2-6; D uncertain. CDR3 DNA: TGTGCCAGTAGTATGCTACCCGAGGGGGCCAACGTCCTGACTTTC. Translation gives CASSMLPEGANVLTF.